This T cell receptor beta chain was sequenced in a study of preoperative IRX-2 immunotherapy in early breast cancer. Treatment denoted: preoperative locoregional IRX-2 cytokine immunotherapy. This phase Ib study tested locoregional IRX-2 cytokine immunotherapy given before surgery. TCRdb's copy holds only in-frame clones and misses some; the assay was immunoSEQ multiplex PCR. The sample yields around 28,000 clones, about four fifths seen once. This TCR derives from a human donor with breast cancer. Specimen: lymph node tissue, collected before IRX-2 immunotherapy.

The CDR3 protein is CASSPKGGSYEQYF. The CDR3 DNA sequence: TGTGCCAGCAGCCCCAAGGGGGGTTCCTACGAGCAGTACTTC. The chain has TRBV7-6 and TRBJ2-7, with D perhaps given as TRBD1 or TRBD2 (6 bases each). This CDR3 contains 14 residues. The germline V gene encodes CDR1 SGHVS and CDR2 FNYEAQ. With 5 bases removed from V and 1 base from J, the gap between germline ends came to 12 bases.